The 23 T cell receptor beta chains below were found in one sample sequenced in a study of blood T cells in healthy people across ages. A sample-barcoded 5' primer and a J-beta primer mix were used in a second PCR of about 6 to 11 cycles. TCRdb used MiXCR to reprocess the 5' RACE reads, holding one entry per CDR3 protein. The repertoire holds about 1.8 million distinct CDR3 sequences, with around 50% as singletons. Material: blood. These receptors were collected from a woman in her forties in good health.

The chain's CDR3 is CASSTGTKNTEAFF. CDR3 DNA sequence: TGTGCCAGCAGCACCGGGACAAAGAACACTGAAGCTTTCTTT. The V gene is TRBV25-1, the J gene TRBJ1-1, with D possibly being TRBD1 (6 bases). The V end lost 6 bases, the J end lost 1 base, and 12 bases lay between the germline ends. Germline values: CDR1 MGHDK, CDR2 SYGVNS. This CDR3 has 14 amino acids. Complete variable domain (other parts from reference TRBV25-1 and TRBJ1-1): EADIYQTPRYLVIGTGKKITLECSQTMGHDKMYWYQQDPGMELHLIHYSYGVNSTEKGDLSSESTVSRIRTEHFPLTLESARPSHTSQYLCASSTGTKNTEAFFGQGTRLTVV.

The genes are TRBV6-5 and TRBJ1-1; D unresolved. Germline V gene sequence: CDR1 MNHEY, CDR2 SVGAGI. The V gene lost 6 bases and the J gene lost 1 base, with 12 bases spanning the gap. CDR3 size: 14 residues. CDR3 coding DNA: TGTGCCAGCAGCTCCGGACGGAAGAACACTGAAGCTTTCTTT. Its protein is CASSSGRKNTEAFF.

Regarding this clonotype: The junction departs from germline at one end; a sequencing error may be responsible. The CDR3 region has the DNA TGTGCTAGCAGTGGACTAGCGGCTGGGACCCAGTACTTC. Protein: CASSGLAAGTQYF. The chain uses TRBV7-7 and TRBJ2-7; 10 bases are shared with TRBD2. The assigned J gene may be wrong: the sequence end matches TRBJ2-5 better. This CDR3 has 13 amino acids. Germline values: CDR1 SSHAT, CDR2 FNYEAQ (reference sequence).

The CDR3 loop is CASSPVYREAGAYNEQFF. The CDR3 nucleotides are TGCGCCAGCAGCCCGGTATATAGGGAAGCGGGGGCCTACAATGAGCAGTTCTTC. The chain links TRBV5-1 to TRBJ2-1; 8 nucleotides match TRBD2. The CDR3 is 18 amino acids. Germline CDR1 SGHRS, CDR2 YFSETQ. With 4 bases clipped from V and 2 bases from J, the junction kept 14 bases outside the gene matches. Variable domain in full (rest from reference TRBV5-1 and TRBJ2-1): KAGVTQTPRYLIKTRGQQVTLSCSPISGHRSVSWYQQTPGQGLQFLFEYFSETQRNKGNFPGRFSGRQFSNSRSEMNVSTLELGDSALYLCASSPVYREAGAYNEQFFGPGTRLTVL.

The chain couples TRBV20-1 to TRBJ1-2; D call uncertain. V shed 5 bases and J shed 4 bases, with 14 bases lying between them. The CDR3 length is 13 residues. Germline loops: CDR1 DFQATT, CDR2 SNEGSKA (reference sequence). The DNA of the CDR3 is TGCAGTGCTCCGATAGGAGTAGTCTATGGCTACACCTTC. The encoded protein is CSAPIGVVYGYTF.

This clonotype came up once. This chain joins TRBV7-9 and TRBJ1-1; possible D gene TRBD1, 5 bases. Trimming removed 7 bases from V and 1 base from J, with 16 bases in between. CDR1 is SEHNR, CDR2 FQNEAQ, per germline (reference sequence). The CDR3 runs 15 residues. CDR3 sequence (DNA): TGTGCCAGCACCATCCGGGCAGGGCCGAACACTGAAGCTTTCTTT. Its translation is CASTIRAGPNTEAFF.

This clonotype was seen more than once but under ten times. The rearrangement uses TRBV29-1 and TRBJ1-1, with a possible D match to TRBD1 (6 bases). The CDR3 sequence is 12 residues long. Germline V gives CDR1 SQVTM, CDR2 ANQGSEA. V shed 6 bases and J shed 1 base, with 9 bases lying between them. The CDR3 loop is CSVSDRNTEAFF. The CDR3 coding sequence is TGCAGCGTATCGGACAGGAACACTGAAGCTTTCTTT.

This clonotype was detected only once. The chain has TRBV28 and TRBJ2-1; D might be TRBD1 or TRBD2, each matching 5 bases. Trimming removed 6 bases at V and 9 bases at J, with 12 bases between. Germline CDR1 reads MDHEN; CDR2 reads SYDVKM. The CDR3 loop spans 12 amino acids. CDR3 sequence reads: CASRPGSSEQFF. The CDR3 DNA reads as TGTGCCAGCAGACCAGGGAGCTCTGAGCAGTTCTTC. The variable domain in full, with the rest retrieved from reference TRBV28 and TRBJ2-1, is DVKVTQSSRYLVKRTGEKVFLECVQDMDHENMFWYRQDPGLGLRLIYFSYDVKMKEKGDIPEGYSVSREKKERFSLILESASTNQTSMYLCASRPGSSEQFFGPGTRLTVL.

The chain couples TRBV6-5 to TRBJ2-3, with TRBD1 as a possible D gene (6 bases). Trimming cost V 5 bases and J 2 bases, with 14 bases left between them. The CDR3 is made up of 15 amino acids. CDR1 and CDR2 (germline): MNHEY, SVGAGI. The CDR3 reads CASSHEWGPTDTQYF. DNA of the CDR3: TGTGCCAGCAGTCACGAGTGGGGGCCCACAGATACGCAGTATTTT.

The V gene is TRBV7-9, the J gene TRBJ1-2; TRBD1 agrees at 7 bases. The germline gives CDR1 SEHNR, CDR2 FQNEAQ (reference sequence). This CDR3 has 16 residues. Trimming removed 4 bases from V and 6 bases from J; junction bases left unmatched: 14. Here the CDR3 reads CASSSLRTGPSHGYTF. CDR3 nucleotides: TGTGCCAGCAGCTCACTCAGGACAGGTCCGTCCCATGGCTACACCTTC.

The CDR3, as DNA: TGCAGCGTTGAAAACCACGAGCAGTTCTTC. Protein product: CSVENHEQFF. The chain joins TRBV29-1 to TRBJ2-1; D uncertain. Trimming took 2 bases from V and 10 from J, leaving 6 bases between them. Germline CDR1 reads SQVTM; CDR2 reads ANQGSEA. This CDR3 comprises 10 residues.

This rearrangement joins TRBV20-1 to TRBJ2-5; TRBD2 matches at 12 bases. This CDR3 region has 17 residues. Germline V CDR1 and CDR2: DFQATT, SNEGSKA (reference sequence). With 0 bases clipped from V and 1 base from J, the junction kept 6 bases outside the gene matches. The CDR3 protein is CSARDPTSGGFQETQYF. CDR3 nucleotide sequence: TGCAGTGCTAGAGATCCCACTAGCGGGGGGTTCCAAGAGACCCAGTACTTC.

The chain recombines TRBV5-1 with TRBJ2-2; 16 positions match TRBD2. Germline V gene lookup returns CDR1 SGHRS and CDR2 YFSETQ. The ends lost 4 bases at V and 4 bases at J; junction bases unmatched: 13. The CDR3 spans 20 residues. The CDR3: CASSLTRGLAGGQITGELFF. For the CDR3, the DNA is TGCGCCAGCAGCCTTACCCGGGGACTAGCGGGGGGGCAGATCACCGGGGAGCTGTTTTTT. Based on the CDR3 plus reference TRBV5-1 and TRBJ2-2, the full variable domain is KAGVTQTPRYLIKTRGQQVTLSCSPISGHRSVSWYQQTPGQGLQFLFEYFSETQRNKGNFPGRFSGRQFSNSRSEMNVSTLELGDSALYLCASSLTRGLAGGQITGELFFGEGSRLTVL.

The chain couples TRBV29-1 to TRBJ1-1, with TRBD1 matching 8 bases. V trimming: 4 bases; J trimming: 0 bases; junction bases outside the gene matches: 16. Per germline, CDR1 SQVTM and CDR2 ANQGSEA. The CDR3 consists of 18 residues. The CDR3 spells CSVVGQEDLRPVNTEAFF. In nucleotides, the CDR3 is TGCAGCGTTGTGGGACAGGAGGATCTTAGGCCCGTGAACACTGAAGCTTTCTTT.

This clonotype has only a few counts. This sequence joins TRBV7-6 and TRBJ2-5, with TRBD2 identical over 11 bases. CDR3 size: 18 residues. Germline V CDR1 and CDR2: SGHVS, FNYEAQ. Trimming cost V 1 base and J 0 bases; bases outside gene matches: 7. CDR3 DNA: TGTGCCAGCAGCTTAGTCTTGACTAGCGGGATGTACCAAGAGACCCAGTACTTC. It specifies CASSLVLTSGMYQETQYF.

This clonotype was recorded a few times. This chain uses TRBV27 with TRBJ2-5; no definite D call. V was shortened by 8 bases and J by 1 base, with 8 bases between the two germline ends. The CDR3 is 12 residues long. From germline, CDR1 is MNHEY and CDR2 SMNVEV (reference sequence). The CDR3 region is CASRETQETQYF. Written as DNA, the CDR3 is TGTGCCAGCCGAGAGACCCAAGAGACCCAGTACTTC.

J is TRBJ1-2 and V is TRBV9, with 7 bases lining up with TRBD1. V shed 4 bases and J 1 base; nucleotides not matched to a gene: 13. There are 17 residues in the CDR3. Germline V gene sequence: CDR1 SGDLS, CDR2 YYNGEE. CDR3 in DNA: TGTGCCAGCAGCACGTGGACAGGTGCAGAAATTAACTATGGCTACACCTTC. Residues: CASSTWTGAEINYGYTF.

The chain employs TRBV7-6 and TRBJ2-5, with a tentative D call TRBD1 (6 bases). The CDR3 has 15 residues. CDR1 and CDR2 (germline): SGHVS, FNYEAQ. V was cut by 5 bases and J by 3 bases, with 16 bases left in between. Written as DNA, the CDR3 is TGTGCCAGCAGCAAGCAAGGACAGTCCGAAGAGACCCAGTACTTC. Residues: CASSKQGQSEETQYF.

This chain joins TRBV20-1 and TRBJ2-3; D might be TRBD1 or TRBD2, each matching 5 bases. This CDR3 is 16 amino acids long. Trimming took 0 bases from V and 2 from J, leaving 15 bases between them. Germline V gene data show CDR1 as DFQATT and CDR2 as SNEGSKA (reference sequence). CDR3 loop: CSARDRGGLHTDTQYF. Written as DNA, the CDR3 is TGCAGTGCTAGAGATCGGGGCGGACTCCACACAGATACGCAGTATTTT.

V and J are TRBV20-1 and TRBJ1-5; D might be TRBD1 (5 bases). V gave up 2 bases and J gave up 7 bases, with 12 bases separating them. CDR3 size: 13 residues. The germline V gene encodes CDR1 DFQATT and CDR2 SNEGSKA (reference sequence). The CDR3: CSARIQESQPQHF. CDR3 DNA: TGCAGTGCTAGAATACAGGAGTCACAGCCCCAGCATTTT.

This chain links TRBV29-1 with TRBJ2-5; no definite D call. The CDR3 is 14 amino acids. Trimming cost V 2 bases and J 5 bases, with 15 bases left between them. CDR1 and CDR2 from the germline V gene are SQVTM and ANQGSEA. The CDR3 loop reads CSVERTEVPETQYF. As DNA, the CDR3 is TGCAGCGTTGAAAGGACCGAGGTTCCGGAGACCCAGTACTTC.

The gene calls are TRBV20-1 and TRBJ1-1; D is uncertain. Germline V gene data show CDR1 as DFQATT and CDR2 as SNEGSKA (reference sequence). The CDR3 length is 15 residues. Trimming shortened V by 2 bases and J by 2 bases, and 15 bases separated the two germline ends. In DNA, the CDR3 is TGCAGTGCTAGAAAGGTGAGAGCTCCAAACACTGAAGCTTTCTTT. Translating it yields CSARKVRAPNTEAFF.

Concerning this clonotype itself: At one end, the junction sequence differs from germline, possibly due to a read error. CDR3 nucleotides: TGCGCCAGCAGTGTTTCGGGCGAGGTATACGAGCAGTACTTC. This translates into CASSVSGEVYEQYF. V is TRBV27 and J is TRBJ2-5, with D unclear. The DNA end lines up better with TRBJ2-7; the J call may be wrong. In germline, CDR1 is MNHEY, CDR2 SMNVEV (reference sequence). This CDR3 has 14 residues.